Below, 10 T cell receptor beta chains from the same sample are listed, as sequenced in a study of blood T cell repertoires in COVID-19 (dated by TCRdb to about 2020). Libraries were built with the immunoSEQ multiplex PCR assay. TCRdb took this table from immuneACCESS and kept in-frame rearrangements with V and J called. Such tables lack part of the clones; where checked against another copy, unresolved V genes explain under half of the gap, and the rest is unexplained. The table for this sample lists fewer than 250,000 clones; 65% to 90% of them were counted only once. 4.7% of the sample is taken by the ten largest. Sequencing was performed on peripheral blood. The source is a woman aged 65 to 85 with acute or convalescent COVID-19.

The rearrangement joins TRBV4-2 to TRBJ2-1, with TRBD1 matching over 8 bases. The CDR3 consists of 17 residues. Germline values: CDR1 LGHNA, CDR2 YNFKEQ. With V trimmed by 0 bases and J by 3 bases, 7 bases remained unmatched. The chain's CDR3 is CASSQESQGAIYNEQFF. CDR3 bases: TGTGCCAGCAGCCAAGAATCGCAGGGGGCTATCTACAATGAGCAGTTCTTC.

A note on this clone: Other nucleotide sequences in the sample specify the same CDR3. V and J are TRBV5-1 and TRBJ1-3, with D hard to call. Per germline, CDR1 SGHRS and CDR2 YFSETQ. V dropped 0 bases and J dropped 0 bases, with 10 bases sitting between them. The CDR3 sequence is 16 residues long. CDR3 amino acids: CASSLAGGSSGNTIYF. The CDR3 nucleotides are TGCGCCAGCAGCTTGGCGGGTGGTAGCTCTGGAAACACCATATATTTT.

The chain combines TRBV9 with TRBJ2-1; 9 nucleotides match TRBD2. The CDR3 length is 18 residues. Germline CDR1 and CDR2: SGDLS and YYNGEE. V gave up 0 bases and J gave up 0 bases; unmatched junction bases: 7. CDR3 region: CASSVGGGAPSSYNEQFF. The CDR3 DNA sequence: TGTGCCAGCAGCGTAGGCGGGGGGGCTCCCAGCTCCTACAATGAGCAGTTCTTC.

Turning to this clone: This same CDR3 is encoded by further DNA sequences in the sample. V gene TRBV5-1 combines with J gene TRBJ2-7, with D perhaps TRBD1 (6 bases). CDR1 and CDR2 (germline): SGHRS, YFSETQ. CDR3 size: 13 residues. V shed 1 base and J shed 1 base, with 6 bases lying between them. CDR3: CASSLQGSYEQYF. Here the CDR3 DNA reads TGCGCCAGCAGCTTGCAGGGGTCCTACGAGCAGTACTTC.

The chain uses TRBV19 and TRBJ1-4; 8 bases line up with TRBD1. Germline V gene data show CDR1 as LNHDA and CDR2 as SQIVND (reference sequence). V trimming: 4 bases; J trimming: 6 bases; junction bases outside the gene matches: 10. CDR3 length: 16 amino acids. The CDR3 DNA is TGTGCCAGTAGTACAATACCAGGGGGCGGTCATGAAAAACTGTTTTTT. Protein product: CASSTIPGGGHEKLFF.

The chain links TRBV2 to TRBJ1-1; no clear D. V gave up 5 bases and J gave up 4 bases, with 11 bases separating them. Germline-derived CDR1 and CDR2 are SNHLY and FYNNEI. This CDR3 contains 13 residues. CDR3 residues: CASSIYLVTEAFF. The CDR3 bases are TGTGCCAGCAGTATCTACTTGGTCACTGAAGCTTTCTTT.

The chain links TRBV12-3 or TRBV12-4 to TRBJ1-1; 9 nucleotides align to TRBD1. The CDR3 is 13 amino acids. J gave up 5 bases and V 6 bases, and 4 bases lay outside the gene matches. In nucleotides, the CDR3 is TGTGCCAGCAGGACAGGGGGTTTTACTGAAGCTTTCTTT. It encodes CASRTGGFTEAFF.

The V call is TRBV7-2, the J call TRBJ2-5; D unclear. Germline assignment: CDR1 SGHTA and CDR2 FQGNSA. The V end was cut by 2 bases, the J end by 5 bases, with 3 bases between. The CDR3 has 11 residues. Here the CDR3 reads CASSLYETQYF. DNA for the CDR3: TGTGCCAGCAGCTTATATGAGACCCAGTACTTC.

DNA for the CDR3: TGTGCCAGCAGCCCTCGGGACACACCGAACACCGGGGAGCTGTTTTTT. Its translation: CASSPRDTPNTGELFF. The chain is built from TRBV9 and TRBJ2-2; D possibly corresponds to TRBD1 (6 bases). This CDR3 contains 16 residues. Germline loops: CDR1 SGDLS, CDR2 YYNGEE. V dropped 4 bases and J dropped 0 bases, with 13 bases sitting between them.

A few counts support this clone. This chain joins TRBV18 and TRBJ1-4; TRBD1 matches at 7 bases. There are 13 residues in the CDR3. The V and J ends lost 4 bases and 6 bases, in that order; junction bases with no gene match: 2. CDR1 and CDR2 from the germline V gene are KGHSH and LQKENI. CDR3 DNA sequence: TGTGCCAGCTCACGAGGGACAGATGAAAAACTGTTTTTT. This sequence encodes CASSRGTDEKLFF.